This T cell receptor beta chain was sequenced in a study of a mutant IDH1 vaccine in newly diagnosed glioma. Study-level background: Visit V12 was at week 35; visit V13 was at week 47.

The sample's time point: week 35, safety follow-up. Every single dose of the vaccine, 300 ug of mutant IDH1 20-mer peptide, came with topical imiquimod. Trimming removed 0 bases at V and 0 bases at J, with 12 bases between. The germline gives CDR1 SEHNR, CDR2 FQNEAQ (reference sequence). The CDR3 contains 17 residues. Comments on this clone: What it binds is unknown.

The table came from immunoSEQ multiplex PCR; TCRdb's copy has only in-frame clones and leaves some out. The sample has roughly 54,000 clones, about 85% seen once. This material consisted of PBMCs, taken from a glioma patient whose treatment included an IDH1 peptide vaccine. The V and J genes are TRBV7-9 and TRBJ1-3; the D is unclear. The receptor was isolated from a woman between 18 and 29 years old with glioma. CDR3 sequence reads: CASSLAGGRTSGNTIYF. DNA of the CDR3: TGTGCCAGCAGCTTAGCGGGAGGACGTACCTCTGGAAACACCATATATTTT.